These 32 T cell receptor beta chains were all obtained from the same sample, sequenced in a study of blood T cell repertoires in COVID-19. This table comes from immunoSEQ multiplex PCR, and its TCRdb copy is limited to in-frame clones, with some not included. The table includes under 60,000 clones, about nine tenths detected once. The sample consisted of peripheral blood. The receptors here all came from a man in his fifties or sixties with acute or convalescent COVID-19.

CDR3 DNA: TGTGCCAGCAGCTTAGGCGGGACAGGGGGCAGAACTGAAGCTTTCTTT. It is translated as CASSLGGTGGRTEAFF. The genes are TRBV7-2 and TRBJ1-1; 12 bases fit TRBD1. The CDR3 consists of 16 residues. Looked up from germline, CDR1 is SGHTA and CDR2 is FQGNSA. V shed 1 base, J shed 5 bases, and the junction held 5 bases outside the gene matches.

J is TRBJ1-2 and V is TRBV6-5; D might be TRBD1 (5 bases). V was clipped by 2 bases and J by 4 bases, with 17 bases between them. The germline CDR1 and CDR2 sequences are MNHEY and SVGAGI. CDR3 length: 16 residues. The CDR3 loop is CASSYPTSAGFYGYTF. CDR3 nucleotides: TGTGCCAGCAGTTACCCAACCTCGGCAGGGTTCTATGGCTACACCTTC.

This chain connects TRBV6-5 to TRBJ1-2, with TRBD1 matching over 7 bases. The CDR3 is 12 amino acids. Germline V gene data show CDR1 as MNHEY and CDR2 as SVGAGI. J was trimmed by 2 bases and V by 6 bases; bases with no gene match: 0. CDR3 nucleotide sequence: TGTGCCAGCAGGGGACAGAACTATGGCTACACCTTC. It translates to CASRGQNYGYTF.

The chain couples TRBV5-6 to TRBJ1-1; 8 bases are shared with TRBD1. This CDR3 comprises 14 residues. V dropped 3 bases and J dropped 10; count of bases not matched to a gene: 11. Germline-derived CDR1 and CDR2 are SGHDT and YYEEEE. The CDR3 is CASSSPTRGTGAFF. CDR3 sequence (DNA): TGTGCCAGCAGCTCCCCTACCCGCGGGACAGGAGCTTTCTTT.

The gene calls are TRBV5-6 and TRBJ2-2; D is unresolved. This CDR3 region has 15 residues. Germline V gives CDR1 SGHDT, CDR2 YYEEEE. V shed 5 bases and J shed 6 bases, with 17 bases lying between them. The CDR3 region is CASRTPGSWSGELFF. The DNA of the CDR3 is TGTGCCAGCAGAACCCCAGGCAGTTGGTCCGGGGAGCTGTTTTTT.

The V gene is TRBV24-1, the J gene TRBJ1-6; TRBD1 aligns across 8 bases. V lost 3 bases, J lost 7 bases, and 7 bases stayed unmatched. Germline CDR1 reads KGHDR; CDR2 reads SFDVKD. CDR3 length: 16 amino acids. CDR3 in amino acids: CATSDPRQGTNSPLHF. CDR3 coding DNA: TGTGCCACCAGTGATCCTAGACAGGGGACGAATTCACCCCTCCACTTT.

The J gene is TRBJ2-3, the V gene TRBV30; D perhaps matches TRBD1 (5 bases). V was pared by 2 bases and J by 2 bases, with 11 bases between. Germline assignment: CDR1 GTSNPN and CDR2 SVGIG (reference sequence). This CDR3 contains 14 residues. CDR3 residues: CAWSRVGPTDTQYF. The CDR3 DNA follows: TGTGCCTGGAGTCGCGTGGGGCCCACAGATACGCAGTATTTT. Supplemented by reference TRBV30 and TRBJ2-3, the full variable domain reads SQTIHQWPATLVQPVGSPLSLECTVEGTSNPNLYWYRQAAGRGLQLLFYSVGIGQISSEVPQNLSASRPQDRQFILSSKKLLLSDSGFYLCAWSRVGPTDTQYFGPGTRLTVL.

The chain has TRBV10-3 and TRBJ2-2; possible D gene TRBD1, 6 bases. Between the trimmed V and J ends, which lost 4 bases and 4 bases, there was a span of 13 bases. Per the germline V gene, CDR1 is ENHRY and CDR2 is SYGVKD. This CDR3 has 15 residues. The CDR3 region is CAISGDQGRTGELFF. CDR3 nucleotide sequence: TGTGCCATCAGTGGGGACCAGGGGCGCACCGGGGAGCTGTTTTTT.

This sequence joins TRBV10-1 and TRBJ1-4, with no clear D. Germline assignment: CDR1 WNHNN and CDR2 SYGVQD (reference sequence). The germline V and J ends were trimmed by 9 bases and 0 bases, with 8 bases remaining between them. The CDR3 runs 13 residues. The CDR3 DNA reads as TGCGCCAGGGAGACTGCAACTAATGAAAAACTGTTTTTT. It codes for CARETATNEKLFF.

V is TRBV19 and J is TRBJ1-1; D not certain. The germline V gene encodes CDR1 LNHDA and CDR2 SQIVND (reference sequence). CDR3 length: 15 amino acids. Trimming took off 6 bases at V and 3 bases at J, with 17 bases between the two ends. CDR3 in amino acids: CASSAYSDMYTEAFF. The CDR3 DNA follows: TGTGCCAGTAGCGCCTATTCCGACATGTACACTGAAGCTTTCTTT.

The chain is built from TRBV19 and TRBJ1-1; 7 nucleotides line up with TRBD1. The CDR3 runs 15 residues. Germline V gene data show CDR1 as LNHDA and CDR2 as SQIVND (reference sequence). The J segment lost 6 bases and the V segment lost 3 bases, leaving 10 bases of the junction unmatched. This chain's CDR3 is CASSITGVHSSEAFF. CDR3 nucleotides: TGTGCCAGTAGTATCACAGGGGTTCATTCGTCTGAAGCTTTCTTT.

The rearrangement uses TRBV2 and TRBJ2-2, with D uncertain. V was cut by 2 bases and J by 0 bases, with 4 bases left in between. Germline V gene lookup returns CDR1 SNHLY and CDR2 FYNNEI. CDR3 size: 14 residues. CDR3 residues: CASSEHSNTGELFF. CDR3 DNA: TGTGCCAGCAGTGAACATTCGAACACCGGGGAGCTGTTTTTT.

The chain combines TRBV7-2 with TRBJ1-5; D not resolved. The CDR3 is 15 amino acids. Looked up from germline, CDR1 is SGHTA and CDR2 is FQGNSA. V lost 5 bases and J lost 0, with 11 bases in between. The CDR3 sequence: CASSPTENSNQPQHF. The CDR3 DNA sequence: TGTGCCAGCAGCCCCACAGAAAATAGCAATCAGCCCCAGCATTTT.

The V and J genes are TRBV19 and TRBJ1-4, with a possible D match to TRBD1 (6 bases). This CDR3 comprises 17 residues. Trimming removed 5 bases from V and 3 bases from J, with 19 bases in between. Germline assignment: CDR1 LNHDA and CDR2 SQIVND (reference sequence). The CDR3 spells CASSPRLTQGPNEKLFF. The CDR3 DNA reads as TGTGCCAGTAGTCCCCGGTTGACCCAGGGGCCTAATGAAAAACTGTTTTTT.

CDR3 in amino acids: CASSPGTGFATNEKLFF. CDR3 coding DNA: TGTGCCAGCAGCCCCGGGACAGGGTTTGCAACTAATGAAAAACTGTTTTTT. The chain links TRBV5-8 to TRBJ1-4; 9 nucleotides line up with TRBD1. Germline assignment: CDR1 SGHTS and CDR2 YDEGEE. The CDR3 runs to 17 residues. J was trimmed by 0 bases and V by 4 bases; bases with no gene match: 7.

The gene calls are TRBV10-3 and TRBJ1-3; no definite D call. The V end was cut by 0 bases, the J end by 4 bases, with 13 bases between. The CDR3 runs to 16 residues. Germline CDR1 ENHRY, CDR2 SYGVKD. The CDR3 spells CAISESRLISGNTIYF. The CDR3 DNA reads as TGTGCCATCAGTGAGTCGAGACTCATCTCAGGAAACACCATATATTTT.

This rearrangement joins TRBV3-1 (or the pseudogene TRBV3-2) to TRBJ2-4, with 9 nucleotides matching TRBD2. V shed 4 bases, J shed 13 bases, and the junction held 8 bases outside the gene matches. CDR1 is LGHDT, CDR2 YNNKEL, per germline (reference sequence). The CDR3 spans 13 residues. CDR3 amino acids: CASSLSGGLGQYF. The CDR3, as DNA: TGTGCCAGCAGCCTCAGCGGGGGGCTTGGCCAGTACTTC.

This chain joins TRBV2 and TRBJ1-6; 8 bases are a match to TRBD1. CDR1 is SNHLY and CDR2 is FYNNEI in the germline V gene. The ends lost 7 bases at V and 8 bases at J; junction bases unmatched: 7. CDR3 size: 14 residues. The CDR3 spells CASKFQGADSPLHF. The CDR3 DNA is TGTGCCAGCAAGTTCCAGGGGGCGGATTCACCCCTCCACTTT. The variable domain in full, completed from reference TRBV2 and TRBJ1-6, reads EPEVTQTPSHQVTQMGQEVILRCVPISNHLYFYWYRQILGQKVEFLVSFYNNEISEKSEIFDDQFSVERPDGSNFTLKIRSTKLEDSAMYFCASKFQGADSPLHFGNGTRLTVT.

CDR3 region: CSASFGQGATEAFF. The CDR3 region has the DNA TGCAGTGCTAGTTTCGGACAGGGGGCCACTGAAGCTTTCTTT. The V call is TRBV20-1, the J call TRBJ1-1; 11 bases line up with TRBD1. The trim removed 3 bases at V and 4 bases at J, leaving 4 bases unmatched. Germline V gives CDR1 DFQATT, CDR2 SNEGSKA (reference sequence). CDR3 size: 14 residues.

The chain recombines TRBV6-2 or TRBV6-3 with TRBJ1-1; D gene uncertain. The germline gives CDR1 MNHEY, CDR2 SVGEGT. CDR3 length equals 18 residues. V shed 2 bases and J shed 0 bases, with 19 bases lying between them. In DNA, the CDR3 is TGTGCCAGCAGTTACCCTTTGGAGGCAGGACGAGTGAACACTGAAGCTTTCTTT. Its protein is CASSYPLEAGRVNTEAFF.

This clone came up a few times. The rearrangement uses TRBV5-1 and TRBJ2-5, with a possible D match to TRBD2 (6 bases). The ends were cut back, 5 bases at V and 1 base at J, with 9 bases in the middle. Germline lookup yields CDR1 SGHRS and CDR2 YFSETQ. The CDR3 covers 13 residues. The CDR3 is CASREGIQETQYF. In DNA, the CDR3 is TGCGCCAGCAGGGAGGGTATCCAAGAGACCCAGTACTTC.

CDR3 nucleotides: TGTGCCAGCAGGGATGACGGAGGGGGCACAGATACGCAGTATTTT. Translated, it gives CASRDDGGGTDTQYF. The chain combines TRBV5-6 with TRBJ2-3; D might be TRBD2 (6 bases). The V gene lost 5 bases and the J gene lost 1 base, with 14 bases spanning the gap. Germline V gene data show CDR1 as SGHDT and CDR2 as YYEEEE. The CDR3 is 15 amino acids.

The V call is TRBV3-1 (or the pseudogene TRBV3-2), the J call TRBJ1-1; a possible D gene is TRBD1 (5 bases). The CDR3 contains 14 residues. Germline V gene data show CDR1 as LGHDT and CDR2 as YNNKEL (reference sequence). Trimming shortened V by 3 bases and J by 0 bases, and 8 bases separated the two germline ends. Here the CDR3 reads CASSHNRLNTEAFF. As DNA, the CDR3 is TGTGCCAGCAGCCATAACAGGTTGAACACTGAAGCTTTCTTT.

The chain is built from TRBV3-1 (or the pseudogene TRBV3-2) and TRBJ2-7, with TRBD1 identical over 7 bases. V dropped 3 bases and J dropped 0; count of bases not matched to a gene: 5. CDR1 is LGHDT, CDR2 YNNKEL, per germline (reference sequence). The CDR3 length is 15 residues. CDR3 DNA sequence: TGTGCCAGCAGCCAGATCCCAGGGGGCTCCTACGAGCAGTACTTC. As protein: CASSQIPGGSYEQYF.

This clone has only a few counts. V gene TRBV11-1 combines with J gene TRBJ2-5; D is possibly TRBD2 (6 bases). V was cut by 2 bases and J by 10 bases, with 8 bases left in between. There are 11 residues in the CDR3. CDR1 is SGHAT, CDR2 FQDESV, per germline (reference sequence). The CDR3, as DNA: TGTGCCAGCAGCTTAACGGAGGGCCAGTACTTC. This sequence encodes CASSLTEGQYF.

The CDR3 loop reads CASSFRTWTGQETQYF. CDR3 coding DNA: TGTGCCAGCAGCTTTCGAACGTGGACAGGCCAAGAGACCCAGTACTTC. The V call is TRBV5-6, the J call TRBJ2-5; 7 bases line up with TRBD1. This CDR3 comprises 16 residues. The V and J ends lost 2 bases and 1 base, in that order; junction bases with no gene match: 8. CDR1 and CDR2 (germline): SGHDT, YYEEEE. The full variable domain, in which reference TRBV5-6 and TRBJ2-5 provide the parts outside the CDR3, is DAGVTQSPTHLIKTRGQQVTLRCSPKSGHDTVSWYQQALGQGPQFIFQYYEEEERQRGNFPDRFSGHQFPNYSSELNVNALLLGDSALYLCASSFRTWTGQETQYFGPGTRLLVL.

The CDR3 spells CASSFLRTGSNTGELFF. In nucleotides, the CDR3 is TGTGCCAGCAGCTTTCTTAGGACAGGGTCGAACACCGGGGAGCTGTTTTTT. This chain uses TRBV7-6 with TRBJ2-2; 8 bases align to TRBD1. V was pared by 3 bases and J by 0 bases, with 6 bases of the junction left unmatched. The length of the CDR3 is 17 residues. CDR1 SGHVS and CDR2 FNYEAQ come from the germline V gene.

The CDR3 sequence: CASHYAGGDNTGELFF. In nucleotides, the CDR3 is TGCGCCAGTCACTACGCTGGGGGGGATAACACCGGGGAGCTGTTTTTT. J is TRBJ2-2 and V is TRBV5-1; 7 bases map to TRBD2. This CDR3 contains 16 residues. Germline CDR1 and CDR2: SGHRS and YFSETQ. V trimming: 8 bases; J trimming: 2 bases; junction bases outside the gene matches: 12.

The chain has TRBV6-6 and TRBJ1-4, with TRBD1 matching 7 bases. This CDR3 contains 15 residues. The J segment lost 4 bases and the V segment lost 2 bases, leaving 4 bases of the junction unmatched. Germline V gives CDR1 MNHNY, CDR2 SVGAGI (reference sequence). For the CDR3, the DNA is TGTGCCAGCAGTTACGGCGACAGGGATAATGAAAAACTGTTTTTT. Amino acids: CASSYGDRDNEKLFF.

The genes are TRBV10-1 and TRBJ2-7; possible D gene TRBD2, 6 bases. Per germline, CDR1 WNHNN and CDR2 SYGVQD (reference sequence). This CDR3 spans 15 amino acids. V gave up 6 bases and J gave up 0 bases, with 15 bases separating them. The chain's CDR3 is CASRNWGETSYEQYF. The CDR3 region has the DNA TGCGCCAGCAGAAATTGGGGGGAAACCTCCTACGAGCAGTACTTC.

The chain has TRBV30 and TRBJ1-2; 11 nucleotides align to TRBD1. The germline V gene encodes CDR1 GTSNPN and CDR2 SVGIG (reference sequence). The trim removed 3 bases at V and 4 bases at J, leaving 10 bases unmatched. CDR3 length equals 16 residues. CDR3: CAWSRTGGLAIYGYTF. The DNA of the CDR3 is TGTGCCTGGAGCCGGACAGGGGGCTTAGCAATCTATGGCTACACCTTC.

The rearrangement uses TRBV29-1 and TRBJ1-5, with TRBD1 matching over 8 bases. The CDR3 length is 14 residues. The V gene end was trimmed by 7 bases and the J gene end by 5 bases; junction bases not matched to a gene: 10. CDR1 is SQVTM and CDR2 is ANQGSEA in the germline V gene. The CDR3 DNA reads TGCAGCGCACAACTACAGGGGGGAGATCAGCCCCAGCATTTT. Translation: CSAQLQGGDQPQHF.